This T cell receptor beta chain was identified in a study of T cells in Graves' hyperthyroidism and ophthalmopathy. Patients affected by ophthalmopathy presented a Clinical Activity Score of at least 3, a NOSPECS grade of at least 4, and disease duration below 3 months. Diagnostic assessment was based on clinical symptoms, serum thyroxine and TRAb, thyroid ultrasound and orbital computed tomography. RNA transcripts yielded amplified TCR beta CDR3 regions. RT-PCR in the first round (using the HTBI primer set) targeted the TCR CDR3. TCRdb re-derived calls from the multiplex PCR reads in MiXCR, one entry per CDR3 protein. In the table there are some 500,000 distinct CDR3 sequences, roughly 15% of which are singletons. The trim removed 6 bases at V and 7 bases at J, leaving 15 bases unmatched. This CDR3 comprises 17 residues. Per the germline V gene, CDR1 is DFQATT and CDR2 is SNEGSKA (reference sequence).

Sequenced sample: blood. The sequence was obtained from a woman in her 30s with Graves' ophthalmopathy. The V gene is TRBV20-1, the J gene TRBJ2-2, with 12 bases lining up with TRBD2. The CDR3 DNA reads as TGCAGTGCCCCTCAGCGGCCTAGCGGGAGGGCCCTCGGGGAGCTGTTTTTT. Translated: CSAPQRPSGRALGELFF.